The table lists the clone carrying this TCR beta chain with many counts. The antigen is unknown. This sample was taken from a study of T cell repertoires in cytomegalovirus infection. About the study: CMV infection plus the matching HLA type was flagged by public TCR beta signatures. Study results and caveats: Pooled public TCR beta family frequency picked out CMV carriers with the relevant HLA.

After removal of 4 bases from V and 5 bases from J, the junction contained 4 bases not matched to a gene. This CDR3 region has 14 residues. CDR1 is SGHTA and CDR2 is FQGNSA in the germline V gene. Each CDR3 protein gets one entry after TCRdb re-called the reads with MiXCR. The sample includes 97,000 or so distinct CDR3 sequences, approximately 15% seen only once; the top ten take 8%. The chain joins TRBV7-2 to TRBJ2-3; 9 bases match TRBD2. This TCR was sampled from a human donor in good health (CMV status not recorded). Some clones in this sample may be carry-over from other donors' samples. Sequenced material: PBMCs. The CDR3 protein is CASSSLLAGDTQYF. The CDR3 DNA reads TGTGCCAGCAGCTCTTTACTAGCGGGAGATACGCAGTATTTT.